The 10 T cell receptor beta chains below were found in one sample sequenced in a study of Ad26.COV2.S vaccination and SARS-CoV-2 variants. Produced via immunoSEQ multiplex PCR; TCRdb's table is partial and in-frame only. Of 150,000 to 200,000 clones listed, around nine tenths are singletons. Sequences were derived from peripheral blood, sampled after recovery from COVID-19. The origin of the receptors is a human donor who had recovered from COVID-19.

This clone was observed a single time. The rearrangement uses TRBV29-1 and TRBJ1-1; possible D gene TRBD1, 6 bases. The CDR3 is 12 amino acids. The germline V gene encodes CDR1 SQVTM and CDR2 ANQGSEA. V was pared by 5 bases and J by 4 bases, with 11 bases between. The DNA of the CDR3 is TGCAGCGTTCTTAGGGGGATCACTGAAGCTTTCTTT. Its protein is CSVLRGITEAFF.

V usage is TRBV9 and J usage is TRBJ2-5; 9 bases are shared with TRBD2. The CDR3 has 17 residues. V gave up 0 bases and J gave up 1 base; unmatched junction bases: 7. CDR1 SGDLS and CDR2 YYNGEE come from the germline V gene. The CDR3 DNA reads TGTGCCAGCAGCGTAGGCGCCTCGACTAGCGGCCAAGAGACCCAGTACTTC. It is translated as CASSVGASTSGQETQYF.

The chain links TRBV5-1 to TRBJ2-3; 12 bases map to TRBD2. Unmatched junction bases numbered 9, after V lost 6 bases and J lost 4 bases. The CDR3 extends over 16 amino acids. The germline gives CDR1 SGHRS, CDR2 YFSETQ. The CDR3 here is CASKASGREAADTQYF. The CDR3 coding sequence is TGCGCCAGCAAGGCTAGCGGGAGGGAGGCGGCAGATACGCAGTATTTT.

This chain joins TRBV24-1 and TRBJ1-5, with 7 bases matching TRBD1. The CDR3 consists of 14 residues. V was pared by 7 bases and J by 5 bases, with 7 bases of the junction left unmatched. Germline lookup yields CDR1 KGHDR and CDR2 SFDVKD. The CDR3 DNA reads TGTGCCACCAGCAGCAGGGGGACAGATCAGCCCCAGCATTTT. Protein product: CATSSRGTDQPQHF.

The CDR3 spells CASSPPIGQGSTEAFF. In DNA form, the CDR3 reads TGTGCCAGCTCACCACCGATAGGACAGGGATCCACTGAAGCTTTCTTT. This sequence joins TRBV18 and TRBJ1-1, with TRBD1 matching over 8 bases. The CDR3 runs to 16 residues. V lost 0 bases to trimming and J lost 4 bases; unmatched junction nucleotides: 7. Germline V CDR1 and CDR2: KGHSH, LQKENI. Full variable domain (missing parts from reference TRBV18 and TRBJ1-1): NAGVMQNPRHLVRRRGQEARLRCSPMKGHSHVYWYRQLPEEGLKFMVYLQKENIIDESGMPKERFSAEFPKEGPSILRIQQVVRGDSAAYFCASSPPIGQGSTEAFFGQGTRLTVV.

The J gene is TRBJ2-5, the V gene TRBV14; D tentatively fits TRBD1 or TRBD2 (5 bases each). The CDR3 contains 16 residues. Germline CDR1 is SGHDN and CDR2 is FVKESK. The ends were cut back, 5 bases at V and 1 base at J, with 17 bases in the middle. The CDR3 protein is CASSSLGTARQETQYF. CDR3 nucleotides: TGTGCCAGCAGCTCCCTCGGGACGGCCCGCCAAGAGACCCAGTACTTC.

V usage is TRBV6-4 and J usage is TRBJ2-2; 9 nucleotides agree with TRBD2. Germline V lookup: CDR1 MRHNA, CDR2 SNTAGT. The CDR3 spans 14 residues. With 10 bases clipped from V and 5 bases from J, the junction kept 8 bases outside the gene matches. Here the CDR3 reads CATPSGEVTGELFF. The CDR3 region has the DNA TGTGCCACCCCTAGCGGGGAGGTGACCGGGGAGCTGTTTTTT.

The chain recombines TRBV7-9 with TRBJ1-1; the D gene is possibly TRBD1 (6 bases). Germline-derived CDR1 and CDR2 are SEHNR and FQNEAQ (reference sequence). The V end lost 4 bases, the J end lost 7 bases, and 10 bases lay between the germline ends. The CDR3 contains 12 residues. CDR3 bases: TGTGCCAGCAGCTATAGGACAGTTGAAGCTTTCTTT. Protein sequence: CASSYRTVEAFF.

The CDR3 DNA reads TGTGCCAGCAGTGAGTATTGGCTAGAAGAGACCCAGTACTTC. Translating gives CASSEYWLEETQYF. The rearrangement joins TRBV2 to TRBJ2-5, with unresolved D. Germline-derived CDR1 and CDR2 are SNHLY and FYNNEI. V lost 3 bases and J lost 3, with 11 bases in between. The CDR3 runs to 14 residues.

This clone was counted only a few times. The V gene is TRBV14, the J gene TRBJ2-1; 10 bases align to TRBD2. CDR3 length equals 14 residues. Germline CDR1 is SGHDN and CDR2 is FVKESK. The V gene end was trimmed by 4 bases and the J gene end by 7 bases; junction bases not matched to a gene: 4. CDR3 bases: TGTGCCAGCAGCCCGGGACTAGCGTTAAATGAGCAGTTCTTC. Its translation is CASSPGLALNEQFF. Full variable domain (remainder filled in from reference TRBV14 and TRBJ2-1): EAGVTQFPSHSVIEKGQTVTLRCDPISGHDNLYWYRRVMGKEIKFLLHFVKESKQDESGMPNNRFLAERTGGTYSTLKVQPAELEDSGVYFCASSPGLALNEQFFGPGTRLTVL.